Here is one T cell receptor (beta chain) with its context. No antigen is known for it. This table comes from immunoSEQ multiplex PCR, and its TCRdb copy is limited to in-frame clones, with some not included. The sample consists of tens of thousands of clones, about 68% of them appearing once. The sample originates from a study of vaccination effects on CD4 cells after COVID-19. Study-wide background: Samples were collected from a few convalescent patients early and late following vaccination. Post-vaccine specimens arrived a median 72 days past the second dose. Broader study findings: Clones induced by infection and by vaccine showed marked clonal contraction late after vaccination.

V was trimmed by 2 bases and J by 1 base, leaving 8 bases between them. The CDR3 is made up of 14 amino acids. Germline V gene sequence: CDR1 MNHEY, CDR2 SMNVEV (reference sequence). Investigators separated out CD4+ T cells once approximately 11 days of culture had passed. Confirmation by PCR established that the person had SARS-CoV-2 infection between March and December 2020. Participants completed two doses of the BNT162b2 or mRNA-1273 vaccine. Half the medium was swapped for IL-2 medium on days 3 and 7. The origin of this receptor is a human donor who had a prior SARS-CoV-2 infection. This chain uses TRBV27 with TRBJ1-1; D unresolved. The specimen comprised CD4+ T cells from PBMCs cultured without peptide, sampled after COVID-19 vaccination. The CDR3 reads CASSLKGRNTEAFF. The DNA for the CDR3 is TGTGCCAGCAGTTTAAAGGGAAGGAACACTGAAGCTTTCTTT.